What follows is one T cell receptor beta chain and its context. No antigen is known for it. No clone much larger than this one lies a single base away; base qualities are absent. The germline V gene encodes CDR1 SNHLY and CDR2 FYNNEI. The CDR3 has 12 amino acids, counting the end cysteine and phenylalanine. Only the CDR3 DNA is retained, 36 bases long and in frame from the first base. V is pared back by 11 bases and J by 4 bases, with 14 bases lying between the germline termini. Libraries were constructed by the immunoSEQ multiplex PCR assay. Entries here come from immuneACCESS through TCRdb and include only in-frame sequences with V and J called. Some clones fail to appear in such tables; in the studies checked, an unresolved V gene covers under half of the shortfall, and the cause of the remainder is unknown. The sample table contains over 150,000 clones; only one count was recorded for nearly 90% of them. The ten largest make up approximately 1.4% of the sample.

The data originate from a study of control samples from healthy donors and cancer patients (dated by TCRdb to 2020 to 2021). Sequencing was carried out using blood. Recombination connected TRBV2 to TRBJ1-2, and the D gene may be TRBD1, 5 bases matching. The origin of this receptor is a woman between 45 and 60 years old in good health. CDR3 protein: CAGSMGGYGYTF. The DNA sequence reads TGTGCCGGATCGATGGGGGGCTATGGCTACACCTTC.